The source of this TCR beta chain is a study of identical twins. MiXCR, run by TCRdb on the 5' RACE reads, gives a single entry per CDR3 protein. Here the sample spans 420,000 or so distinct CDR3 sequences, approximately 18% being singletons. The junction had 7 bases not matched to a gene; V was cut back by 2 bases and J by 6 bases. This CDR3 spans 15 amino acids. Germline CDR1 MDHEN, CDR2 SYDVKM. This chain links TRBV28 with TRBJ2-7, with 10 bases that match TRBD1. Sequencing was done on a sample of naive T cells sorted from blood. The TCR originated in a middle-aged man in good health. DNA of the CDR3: TGTGCCAGCAGTTTAGTAGGGACAGGGGACCTCGAGCAGTACTTC. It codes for CASSLVGTGDLEQYF.